This T cell receptor beta chain derives from a study of T cell changes during pregnancy in multiple sclerosis. V shed 2 bases and J 8 bases; nucleotides not matched to a gene: 8. Germline CDR1 is LNHDA and CDR2 is SQIVND (reference sequence). CDR3 size: 15 residues. Data came from immunoSEQ multiplex PCR; TCRdb stores just in-frame clones and leaves some out. Of about 28,000 clones in the sample, about 92% were seen once. This clonotype originated in a female donor with multiple sclerosis, enrolled in a pregnancy study. The specimen comprised CD4+ T cells from peripheral blood mononuclear cells, sampled after pregnancy. The genes are TRBV19 and TRBJ1-2; 10 bases align to TRBD1. The CDR3 DNA sequence: TGTGCCAGTAGTATAAGACAGGGGGCCATGCAAGGCTACACCTTC. It codes for CASSIRQGAMQGYTF.